What follows is one T cell receptor (beta chain) and its context. Antigen specificity is unknown. All patients were treatment-naive before thyroid surgery. TCRdb reprocessed the PCR reads using MiXCR. In the table there are tens of thousands of clones, roughly a quarter of which are singletons. The data are from a study of metastatic and nonmetastatic thyroid tumors. Looking at the study overall: A comparison of repertoires was made across blood and tumor or nodule tissue from malignant and benign thyroid patients.

General observations from the study: Malignant tumors reportedly showed significantly higher TCR beta diversity than benign nodules in both blood and tumor.

This CDR3 has 16 amino acids. The V segment lost 3 bases and the J segment 4 bases; nucleotides outside the gene matches: 3. From germline, CDR1 is SGHAT and CDR2 FQNNGV. Sequencing used blood. The rearrangement uses TRBV11-2 and TRBJ2-3, with 14 bases fitting TRBD2. The TCR originated in a female donor with papillary thyroid cancer or a benign thyroid nodule (not recorded which). Some clones in this sample may be carry-over from other donors' samples. Here the CDR3 reads CASSFGLAGGADTQYF. In nucleotides, the CDR3 is TGTGCCAGCAGCTTCGGACTAGCGGGAGGAGCAGATACGCAGTATTTT.